This T cell receptor (beta chain) was found in a study of radiation and T cells in renal cell carcinoma. Study context: Nephrectomy followed 15 Gy stereotactic body radiation by 4 weeks.

Regarding time point: baseline pretreatment blood. The treatment is: 15 Gy SBRT to primary tumor, nephrectomy 4 weeks later. Profiling relied on immunoSEQ multiplex PCR, and the TCRdb table lists in-frame clones only, not all of them. This table holds approximately 110,000 clones, about four fifths found once. A note on this clone: Its antigen remains unidentified.

CDR3 length: 13 residues. V was trimmed by 0 bases and J by 6 bases, leaving 9 bases between them. The germline CDR1 and CDR2 sequences are LNHDA and SQIVND (reference sequence). Study-level results: Without pretreatment biopsies, baseline tumor clonotype presence was undetermined. Top tumor clonotypes rose in blood 2 weeks post-radiation, then contracted.

The sequences come from blood, collected from a patient whose treatment included radiotherapy and nephrectomy. The chain has TRBV19 and TRBJ2-7; D unclear. The TCR was taken from a woman aged 55-69 years with renal cell carcinoma. Here the CDR3 reads CASSIDYRSEQYF. In nucleotides, the CDR3 is TGTGCCAGTAGTATAGATTACCGCTCCGAGCAGTACTTC.